This T cell receptor (beta chain) was recovered during a study of shared clonotypes between healthy human individuals. The assay was immunoSEQ multiplex PCR, and TCRdb's table has in-frame clones only and misses some. The data contain roughly 2,300,000 clones, about nine tenths of them singletons. Findings of the study overall: Specimens sampled were limited to blood, with tissue repertoires likely differing.

Concerning this clone: Antigen unknown.

This clonotype was obtained from a man aged 18 to 35 in good health. Some clones in this sample may be carry-over from other donors' samples. Sample: naive CD4+ T cells from PBMCs. Noted subset: CD45RA+ positively selected.

CDR3 sequence (DNA): TGTGCCAGCAGTACAGTCGGGAGGGATGAGCAGTTCTTC. Protein: CASSTVGRDEQFF. The gene calls are TRBV5-4 and TRBJ2-1; 8 positions agree with TRBD2. CDR1 is SGHNT and CDR2 is YYREEE in the germline V gene (reference sequence). Unmatched junction bases numbered 6, after V lost 5 bases and J lost 8 bases. The CDR3 totals 13 residues.